The source of this T cell receptor beta chain is a study of cytomegalovirus exposure and HLA in healthy donors. Across the study: Genetic ancestry analysis placed over 75% of the roughly 400 donors that were genotyped in the Caucasian-associated cluster. Overall study findings and caveats: Exclusion as indistinguishable affected some V segments, including TRBV6-2 and TRBV6-3.

V lost 2 bases, J lost 1 base, and 13 bases lay in between. The germline gives CDR1 SGHKS, CDR2 YYEKEE (reference sequence). CDR3 length equals 16 residues. The PCR contained 60 Vbeta and 13 Jbeta primers. Generated by immunoSEQ multiplex PCR, the TCRdb table keeps only in-frame clones and is missing some. Of 150,000 to 200,000 clones detected, 75% to 80% appear once; the ten largest clones hold about 1%. All the people who gave samples were healthy bone marrow donors. On this clone: Its antigen is still unknown.

V is TRBV5-5 and J is TRBJ2-1, with D unclear. Input material: PBMCs. This sequence was found in a woman in her fifties or sixties in good health and CMV-seropositive. CDR3: CASSFAVSSSYNEQFF. CDR3 coding DNA: TGTGCCAGCAGCTTCGCCGTCAGTTCTTCCTACAATGAGCAGTTCTTC.